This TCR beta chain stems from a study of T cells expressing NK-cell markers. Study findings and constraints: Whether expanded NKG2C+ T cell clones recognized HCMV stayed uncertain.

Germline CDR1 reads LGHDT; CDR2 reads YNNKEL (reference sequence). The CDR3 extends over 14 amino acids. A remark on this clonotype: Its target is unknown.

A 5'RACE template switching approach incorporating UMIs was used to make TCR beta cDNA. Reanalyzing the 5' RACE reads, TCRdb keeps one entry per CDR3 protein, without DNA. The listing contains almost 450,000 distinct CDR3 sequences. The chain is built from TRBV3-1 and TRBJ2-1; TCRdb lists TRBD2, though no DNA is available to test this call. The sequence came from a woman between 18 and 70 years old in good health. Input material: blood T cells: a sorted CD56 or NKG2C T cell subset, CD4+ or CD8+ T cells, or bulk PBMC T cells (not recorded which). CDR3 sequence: CASSQEGGSAEQFF.